This TCR beta chain stems from a study of CD8 T cells in ankylosing spondylitis. Whole-study results and caveats: For ankylosing spondylitis blood, a TCR beta motif of 8 or 9 highly homologous variants appeared characteristic.

This CDR3 comprises 14 residues. The germline V gene has CDR1 MNHEY and CDR2 SVGEGT. V lost 7 bases and J 6 bases, leaving 19 bases between the germline ends. Using its own MiXCR run on the 5' RACE reads, TCRdb lists one record per CDR3 protein. This sample has more than 250,000 distinct CDR3 sequences, with around a tenth found just once. In regard to this clonotype: Its specificity is not known.

Source material: blood, either unsorted or a sorted T cell fraction (not recorded which). V gene TRBV6-2 or TRBV6-3 combines with J gene TRBJ2-7, with D perhaps matching TRBD2 (7 bases). The sequence came from a female donor with ankylosing spondylitis or in good health (not recorded which). The chain's CDR3 is CASTNVGGAFEQYF. In nucleotides, the CDR3 is TGTGCCAGCACCAACGTGGGGGGGGCGTTCGAGCAGTACTTC.